These 8 T cell receptor beta chains originate from one sample sequenced in a study of blood T cells in healthy people across ages (dated by TCRdb to the mid-2010s). The library was obtained by 5' RACE. These reads were obtained on an Illumina HiSeq 2500. The second PCR ran for roughly 6 to 11 cycles and used a J-beta primer mix along with a sample-barcoded 5' primer. TCRdb redid the processing of the public reads, applying fastp at Q25 and MiXCR, and retained in-frame beta chains. Rows with a matching CDR3 protein are joined into one entry that keeps the most common DNA and genes. This sample lists about 970,000 distinct CDR3 sequences; roughly 51% were detected once. The ten top clones hold over 20% of the sample. The sample comprised blood. The origin of the receptors is a woman aged 55-69 years in good health.

This sequence joins TRBV30 and TRBJ2-2; D is unresolved. Trimming took 7 bases from V and 2 from J, leaving 11 bases between them. Germline V lookup: CDR1 GTSNPN, CDR2 SVGIG (reference sequence). This CDR3 is built from 13 residues. For the CDR3, the DNA is TGTGCCTCAAGGGCAACAAACACCGGGGAGCTGTTTTTT. Residues: CASRATNTGELFF.

The rearrangement uses TRBV7-2 and TRBJ2-1; the D gene is possibly TRBD2 (5 bases). Trimming stripped 5 bases from V and 2 bases from J, with 13 bases between. This CDR3 contains 15 residues. Germline CDR1 reads SGHTA; CDR2 reads FQGNSA. The CDR3 nucleotides read TGTGCCAGCAGCCCCTATGAGGGCGCCTACAATGAGCAGTTCTTC. It encodes CASSPYEGAYNEQFF.

The V and J genes are TRBV3-1 and TRBJ2-5, with TRBD1 matching 11 bases. The V gene's germline CDR1 is LGHDT and CDR2 YNNKEL (reference sequence). The J segment lost 5 bases and the V segment lost 0 bases, leaving 5 bases of the junction unmatched. This CDR3 spans 16 amino acids. CDR3 region: CASSQDWDRGWETQYF. The CDR3 bases are TGTGCCAGCAGCCAAGATTGGGACAGGGGGTGGGAGACCCAGTACTTC.

This clonotype showed up just a few times. The chain carries TRBV7-2 and TRBJ1-1; D gene ambiguous. The CDR3 covers 14 residues. CDR1 SGHTA and CDR2 FQGNSA come from the germline V gene. Trimming cost V 1 base and J 4 bases, with 10 bases left between them. DNA for the CDR3: TGTGCCAGCAGCTTAGGCCCAAGCCCCACTGAAGCTTTCTTT. This codes for CASSLGPSPTEAFF.

At least ten counts were recorded for this clonotype. Compared with germline, one end of the junction differs, possibly owing to a read error. The chain links TRBV7-9 to TRBJ2-7, with no clear D. From germline, CDR1 is SEHNR and CDR2 FQNEAQ (reference sequence). The CDR3 is 12 residues long. The CDR3 bases are TGCGCCAGCAGCTTGGATTGGTACGAGCAGTACTTC. Protein sequence: CASSLDWYEQYF.

V usage is TRBV20-1 and J usage is TRBJ2-5; D might be TRBD1 (5 bases). Germline V lookup: CDR1 DFQATT, CDR2 SNEGSKA (reference sequence). Between the trimmed V and J ends, which lost 4 bases and 7 bases, there was a span of 13 bases. The length of the CDR3 is 12 residues. CDR3: CSAKTGAGTQYF. CDR3 bases: TGCAGTGCTAAAACAGGAGCAGGGACCCAGTACTTC.

V gene TRBV2 combines with J gene TRBJ1-6; tentative D call: TRBD1 (5 bases). Germline lookup yields CDR1 SNHLY and CDR2 FYNNEI. The CDR3 is 15 amino acids. Trimming took off 2 bases at V and 7 bases at J, with 12 bases between the two ends. CDR3: CASSENGAGNSPLHF. CDR3 bases: TGTGCCAGCAGTGAAAACGGGGCGGGCAATTCACCCCTCCACTTT.

The V gene is TRBV4-3, the J gene TRBJ1-5; D uncertain. Per germline, CDR1 LGHNA and CDR2 YSLEER. Trimming took off 0 bases at V and 7 bases at J, with 7 bases between the two ends. This CDR3 region has 13 residues. CDR3 DNA sequence: TGCGCCAGCAGCCAAGATGTGAGGCAGCCCCAGCATTTT. As protein: CASSQDVRQPQHF.